A single sample gave rise to the 12 T cell receptor beta chains below, sequenced in a study of blood T cell repertoires in COVID-19. Repertoires were generated with immunoSEQ multiplex PCR, while TCRdb's copy carries only in-frame clones and drops some. The table records 95,000 to 150,000 clones, approximately 80% of them present only once. The sequencing sample was made of peripheral blood. The receptors derive from a woman in her 70s with acute or convalescent COVID-19.

This clone has just one count. The chain links TRBV14 to TRBJ1-2; D is perhaps TRBD1 (5 bases). V was shortened by 1 base and J by 4 bases, with 10 bases between the two germline ends. There are 14 residues in the CDR3. Germline V lookup: CDR1 SGHDN, CDR2 FVKESK. CDR3: CASSQVPGIYGYTF. DNA of the CDR3: TGTGCCAGCAGCCAAGTCCCAGGGATCTATGGCTACACCTTC.

The chain employs TRBV11-1 and TRBJ2-1; 7 bases are shared with TRBD1. CDR1 and CDR2 from the germline V gene are SGHAT and FQDESV (reference sequence). The J segment lost 2 bases and the V segment lost 1 base, leaving 5 bases of the junction unmatched. This CDR3 has 16 residues. For the CDR3, the DNA is TGTGCCAGCAGCTTAGTGCGACAGGGAACCTACAATGAGCAGTTCTTC. It encodes CASSLVRQGTYNEQFF.

The chain employs TRBV11-3 and TRBJ2-6; D is perhaps TRBD1 (6 bases). This CDR3 has 16 amino acids. Germline lookup yields CDR1 SGHNT and CDR2 YENEEA. Trimming cost V 7 bases and J 0 bases, with 13 bases left between them. CDR3 nucleotides: TGTGCCAGCATACAATCAGGGGTCTCTGGGGCCAACGTCCTGACTTTC. It specifies CASIQSGVSGANVLTF.

The V and J genes are TRBV4-3 and TRBJ1-5; 8 positions agree with TRBD1. Per germline, CDR1 LGHNA and CDR2 YSLEER. The CDR3 contains 17 residues. J was trimmed by 2 bases and V by 2 bases; bases with no gene match: 8. The CDR3 nucleotides read TGCGCCAGCAGCCAAACTTTCACAGGGGGTGGCAATCAGCCCCAGCATTTT. Amino acid sequence: CASSQTFTGGGNQPQHF.

The chain has TRBV6-5 and TRBJ1-2, with D perhaps matching TRBD1 (6 bases). The CDR3 has 16 residues. Trimming left V 3 bases short and J 3 bases short, with 17 bases between. CDR1 MNHEY and CDR2 SVGAGI come from the germline V gene. The CDR3 loop is CASSYLVQGSHYGYTF. The CDR3 DNA follows: TGTGCCAGCAGTTATTTGGTCCAGGGGTCGCACTATGGCTACACCTTC.

This rearrangement joins TRBV6-5 to TRBJ1-1; 7 nucleotides agree with TRBD1. V shed 7 bases, J shed 0 bases, and the junction held 5 bases outside the gene matches. CDR1 and CDR2 from the germline V gene are MNHEY and SVGAGI. CDR3 length: 14 residues. The CDR3 reads CASNTGQMNTEAFF. In DNA form, the CDR3 reads TGTGCCAGCAACACGGGACAGATGAACACTGAAGCTTTCTTT.

The chain employs TRBV7-9 and TRBJ2-5; 7 nucleotides agree with TRBD2. CDR1 and CDR2 from the germline V gene are SEHNR and FQNEAQ (reference sequence). CDR3 length equals 17 residues. Germline trimming cut 4 bases from V and 5 bases from J; bases unmatched to any gene: 16. The CDR3 nucleotides read TGTGCCAGCAGCTCTGGGCCACCGGGACCGCGGGGGGAGACCCAGTACTTC. Its translation is CASSSGPPGPRGETQYF.

The gene calls are TRBV12-5 and TRBJ2-5; 10 nucleotides line up with TRBD2. Germline CDR1 reads LGHNT; CDR2 reads FRNRAP. The V and J ends lost 5 bases and 0 bases, in that order; junction bases with no gene match: 6. The CDR3 extends over 16 amino acids. Here the CDR3 DNA reads TGTGCTAGTGGTCCTAGCGGGGGCCTGTACCAAGAGACCCAGTACTTC. Its translation: CASGPSGGLYQETQYF.

The gene calls are TRBV13 and TRBJ2-7, with 10 bases matching TRBD2. J was trimmed by 5 bases and V by 5 bases; bases with no gene match: 15. Per germline, CDR1 PRHDT and CDR2 FYEKMQ (reference sequence). This CDR3 is built from 17 residues. This CDR3 reads CASSRKTASGGPDEQYV. CDR3 bases: TGTGCCAGCAGCCGCAAAACGGCTAGCGGGGGACCCGACGAGCAGTACGTC.

The chain combines TRBV6-2 or TRBV6-3 with TRBJ1-6; 7 bases align to TRBD1. V lost 6 bases and J lost 8; bases outside the gene matches: 13. From germline, CDR1 is MNHEY and CDR2 SVGEGT. This CDR3 spans 16 amino acids. The CDR3 DNA is TGTGCCAGCAGCCTACGTACCGGGACAGCTTATTCACCCCTCCACTTT. Translating gives CASSLRTGTAYSPLHF.

This clone is a singleton in its sample. The CDR3 loop reads CASSSRQSGNTIYF. The DNA of the CDR3 is TGTGCCAGCAGCTCCAGACAGTCTGGAAACACCATATATTTT. This sequence joins TRBV13 and TRBJ1-3; D is possibly TRBD1 (5 bases). This CDR3 is 14 amino acids long. Germline V gives CDR1 PRHDT, CDR2 FYEKMQ (reference sequence). The V end lost 4 bases, the J end lost 1 base, and 8 bases lay between the germline ends. Based on the CDR3 plus reference TRBV13 and TRBJ1-3, the full variable domain is AAGVIQSPRHLIKEKRETATLKCYPIPRHDTVYWYQQGPGQDPQFLISFYEKMQSDKGSIPDRFSAQQFSDYHSELNMSSLELGDSALYFCASSSRQSGNTIYFGEGSWLTVV.

This chain connects TRBV6-1 to TRBJ2-5, with 7 bases aligning to TRBD1. Germline CDR1 MNHNS, CDR2 SASEGT. The J segment lost 0 bases and the V segment lost 3 bases, leaving 1 base of the junction unmatched. The length of the CDR3 is 14 residues. The CDR3 DNA reads TGTGCCAGCAGTGAGACAGGGAACCAAGAGACCCAGTACTTC. Its protein is CASSETGNQETQYF.